This T cell receptor beta chain was profiled in a study of blood T cell repertoires in COVID-19. Across the study: Samples of COVID-19 (acute and convalescent) were obtained from the United States, Italy and Spain. T cells, B-cell-depleted T cells, or PBMCs provided the cDNA or gDNA that served as material.

CDR1 is SQVTM and CDR2 is ANQGSEA in the germline V gene. Between the trimmed V and J ends, which lost 7 bases and 5 bases, there was a span of 20 bases. The CDR3 is 14 amino acids. Under the authors' procedure: The assay estimated nucleated cells by amplifying reference gene primers. The repertoire was sequenced with immunoSEQ multiplex PCR; TCRdb's copy has only in-frame clones and lacks some. Clone size and V and J calls were adopted from that table, with D and trimming inferred from the DNA. The sample lists about 240,000 clones; 80% to 85% were seen once. The sequence was collected from a woman aged 55-69 years with active or convalescent COVID-19. Sequencing was performed on peripheral blood. The V call is TRBV29-1, the J call TRBJ1-2; no definite D call. The CDR3 loop is CSGENRGNPYGYTF. For the CDR3, the DNA is TGCAGCGGAGAGAACCGGGGAAATCCGTATGGCTACACCTTC.